Listed below are T cell receptor beta chains from one sample, sequenced in a study of blood T cells in healthy people across ages. TCRdb reprocessed the 5' RACE reads with MiXCR, giving one entry per CDR3 protein. Of about 780,000 distinct CDR3 sequences listed, 20% to 30% are singletons. Separately, the same data were catalogued under a study of T cells of mothers and their children.

Specimen: blood. These receptors were taken from a boy between 10 and 17 years old in good health. CDR3s include the opening cysteine and the closing phenylalanine or tryptophan. A D gene is named only where the DNA matches it firmly. Only part of the rows carry a size: once, few, many, or a class if the clone is expanded.

J gene	D gene	V gene	clone size	CDR3 protein	CDR3 DNA
TRBJ2-3	TRBD2	TRBV13	few	CASSFRLAAITDTQYF	TGTGCCAGCAGCTTCCGACTAGCGGCGATCACAGATACGCAGTATTTT
TRBJ2-1	NA	TRBV12-3/TRBV12-4	many	CASTLDSGYNEQFF	TGTGCCAGCACTCTGGACAGCGGCTACAATGAGCAGTTCTTC
TRBJ1-4	TRBD1	TRBV7-9	few	CASSLTTGGTGEKLFF	TGTGCCAGCAGCTTAACTACAGGGGGCACGGGTGAAAAACTGTTTTTT
TRBJ2-7	TRBD1	TRBV20-1	NA	CSARDRDKYEQYF	TGCAGTGCTCGGGACAGGGATAAGTACGAGCAGTACTTC
TRBJ2-1	NA	TRBV25-1	NA	CASSEPRNEQFF	TGTGCCAGCAGTGAACCCAGGAATGAGCAGTTCTTC
TRBJ2-7	TRBD2	TRBV27	few	CASSLKRGGPYEQYF	TGTGCCAGCAGTTTAAAACGGGGGGGCCCCTACGAGCAGTACTTC
TRBJ2-5	TRBD1	TRBV10-3	few	CAISRDRGETQYF	TGTGCCATCAGCAGGGACAGGGGGGAGACCCAGTACTTC
TRBJ1-1	NA	TRBV12-3/TRBV12-4	NA	CASSLVLYTEAFF	TGTGCCAGCAGTTTAGTGTTGTACACTGAAGCTTTCTTT
TRBJ2-5	TRBD2	TRBV3-1	few	CASRPIAGLLETQYF	TGTGCCAGCCGCCCAATAGCGGGGCTCTTAGAGACCCAGTACTTC
TRBJ1-5	NA	TRBV5-1	NA	CANEGADQPQHF	TGCGCCAACGAGGGTGCCGATCAGCCCCAGCATTTT
TRBJ2-3	NA	TRBV28	NA	CASSLDPGSASTDTQYF	TGTGCCAGCAGTTTAGACCCTGGGTCAGCTAGCACAGATACGCAGTATTTT
TRBJ2-1	TRBD2	TRBV7-2	NA	CASGDSGDSYNEQFF	TGTGCCAGCGGGGATAGCGGGGACTCCTACAATGAGCAGTTCTTC
TRBJ2-1	NA	TRBV5-5	few	CASSSGATFYNEQFF	TGTGCCAGCAGTTCCGGGGCCACCTTCTACAATGAGCAGTTCTTC
TRBJ1-4	TRBD1	TRBV28	many	CASSSPGQGDEKLFF	TGTGCCAGCAGTTCCCCGGGACAGGGAGACGAAAAACTGTTTTTT
TRBJ1-2	NA	TRBV29-1	NA	CSAGLDYGYTF	TGCAGCGCAGGGCTCGACTATGGCTACACCTTC
TRBJ2-5	NA	TRBV20-1	NA	CSALAPTPREQYF	TGCAGTGCGTTGGCACCAACTCCCAGGGAGCAGTACTTC
TRBJ2-7	TRBD1	TRBV20-1	NA	CSAIDRGYEQYF	TGCAGTGCTATTGACAGGGGGTACGAGCAGTACTTC
TRBJ2-1	TRBD2	TRBV4-1	few	CASSQTSGGFDEQFF	TGCGCCAGCAGCCAGACTAGCGGGGGATTTGATGAGCAGTTCTTC
TRBJ1-1	NA	TRBV18	NA	CASSPQAGRRDNTEAFF	TGTGCCAGCTCACCACAGGCAGGGAGAAGGGACAACACTGAAGCTTTCTTT
TRBJ2-1	NA	TRBV5-4	NA	CASSLALGGANEQFF	TGTGCCAGCAGCTTGGCACTTGGGGGGGCTAATGAGCAGTTCTTC
TRBJ1-3	NA	TRBV5-1	many	CASSLGSSGNTIYF	TGCGCCAGCAGCTTGGGCAGCTCTGGAAACACCATATATTTT
TRBJ2-7	NA	TRBV28	few	CASGDKGYEQYF	TGTGCCAGCGGTGACAAGGGCTACGAGCAGTACTTC
TRBJ1-1	NA	TRBV9	few	CASSVVGGDTEAFF	TGTGCCAGCAGCGTAGTGGGGGGGGACACTGAAGCTTTCTTT
TRBJ1-1	TRBD1	TRBV11-3	NA	CASSSGTGMNTEAFF	TGTGCCAGCAGCTCCGGGACAGGGATGAACACTGAAGCTTTCTTT
TRBJ1-2	TRBD1	TRBV27	few	CASSSGQGPYTF	TGTGCCAGCAGTTCCGGACAGGGACCCTACACCTTC
TRBJ2-1	TRBD2	TRBV12-3/TRBV12-4	NA	CASSPRSGLRYNEQFF	TGTGCCAGCAGTCCCCGTAGCGGGTTAAGGTACAATGAGCAGTTCTTC
TRBJ2-5	NA	TRBV6-5	NA	CASSYQMTDLETQYF	TGTGCCAGCAGTTACCAAATGACAGATTTGGAGACCCAGTACTTC
TRBJ2-4	NA	TRBV20-1	NA	CSARGPTENIQYF	TGCAGTGCTCGAGGCCCGACGGAAAACATTCAGTACTTC
TRBJ2-2	TRBD2	TRBV11-2	few	CASSRQPLAGGPSGELFF	TGTGCCAGCAGCCGACAACCCTTAGCGGGGGGGCCCTCCGGGGAGCTGTTTTTT
TRBJ1-2	TRBD1	TRBV6-5	NA	CASSYTGGRGYTF	TGTGCCAGCAGCTATACAGGGGGCAGAGGCTACACCTTC
TRBJ2-7	NA	TRBV21-1	NA	CASILPGVHYHEQYF	TGTGCCAGCATCCTACCCGGGGTCCATTACCACGAGCAGTACTTC